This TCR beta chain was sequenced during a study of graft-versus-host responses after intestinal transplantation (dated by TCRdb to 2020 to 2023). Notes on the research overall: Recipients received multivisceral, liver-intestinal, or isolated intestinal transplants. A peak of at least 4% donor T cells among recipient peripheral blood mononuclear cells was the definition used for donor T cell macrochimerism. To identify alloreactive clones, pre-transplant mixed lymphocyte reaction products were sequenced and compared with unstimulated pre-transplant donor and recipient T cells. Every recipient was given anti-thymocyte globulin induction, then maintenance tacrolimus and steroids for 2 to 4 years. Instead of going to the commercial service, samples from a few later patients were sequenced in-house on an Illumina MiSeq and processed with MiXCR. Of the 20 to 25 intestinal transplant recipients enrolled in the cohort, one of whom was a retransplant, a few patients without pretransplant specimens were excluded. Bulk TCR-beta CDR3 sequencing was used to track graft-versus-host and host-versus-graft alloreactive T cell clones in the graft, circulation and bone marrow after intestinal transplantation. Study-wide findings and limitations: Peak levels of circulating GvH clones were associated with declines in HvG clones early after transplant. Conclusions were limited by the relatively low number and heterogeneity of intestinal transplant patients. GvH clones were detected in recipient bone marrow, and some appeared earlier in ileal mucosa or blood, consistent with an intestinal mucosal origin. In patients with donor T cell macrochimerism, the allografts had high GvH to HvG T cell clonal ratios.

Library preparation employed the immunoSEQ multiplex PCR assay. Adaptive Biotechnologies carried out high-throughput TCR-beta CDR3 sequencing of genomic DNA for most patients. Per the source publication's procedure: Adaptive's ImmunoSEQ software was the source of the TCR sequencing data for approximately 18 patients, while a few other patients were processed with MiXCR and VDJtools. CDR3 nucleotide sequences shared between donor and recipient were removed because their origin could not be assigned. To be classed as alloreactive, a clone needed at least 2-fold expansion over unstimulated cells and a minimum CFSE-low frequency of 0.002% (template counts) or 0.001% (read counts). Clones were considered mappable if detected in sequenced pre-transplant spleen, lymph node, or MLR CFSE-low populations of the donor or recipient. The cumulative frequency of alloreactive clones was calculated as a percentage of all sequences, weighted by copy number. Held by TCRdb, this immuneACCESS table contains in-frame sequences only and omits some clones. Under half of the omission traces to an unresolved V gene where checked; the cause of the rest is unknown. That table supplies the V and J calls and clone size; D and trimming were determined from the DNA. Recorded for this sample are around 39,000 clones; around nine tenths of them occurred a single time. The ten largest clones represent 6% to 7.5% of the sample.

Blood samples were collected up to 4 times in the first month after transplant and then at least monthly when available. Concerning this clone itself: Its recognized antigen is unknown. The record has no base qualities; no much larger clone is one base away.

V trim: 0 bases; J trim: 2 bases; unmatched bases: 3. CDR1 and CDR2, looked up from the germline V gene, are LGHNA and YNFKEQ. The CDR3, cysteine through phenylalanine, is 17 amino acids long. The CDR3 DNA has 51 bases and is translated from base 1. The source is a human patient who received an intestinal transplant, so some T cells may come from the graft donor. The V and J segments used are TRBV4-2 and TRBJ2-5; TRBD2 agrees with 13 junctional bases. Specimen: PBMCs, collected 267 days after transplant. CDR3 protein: CASSQEILAGGQETQYF. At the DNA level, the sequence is TGTGCCAGCAGCCAAGAGATACTAGCGGGGGGGCAAGAGACCCAGTACTTC.